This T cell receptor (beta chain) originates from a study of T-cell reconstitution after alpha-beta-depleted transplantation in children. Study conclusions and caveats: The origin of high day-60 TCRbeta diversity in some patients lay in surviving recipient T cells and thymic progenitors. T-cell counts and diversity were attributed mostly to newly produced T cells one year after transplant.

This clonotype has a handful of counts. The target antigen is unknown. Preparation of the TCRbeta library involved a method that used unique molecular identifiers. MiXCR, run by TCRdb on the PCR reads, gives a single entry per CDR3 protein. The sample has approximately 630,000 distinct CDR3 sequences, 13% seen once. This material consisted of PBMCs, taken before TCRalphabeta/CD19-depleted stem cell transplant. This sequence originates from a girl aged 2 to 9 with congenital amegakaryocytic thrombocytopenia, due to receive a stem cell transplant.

The CDR3 sequence: CSVLSNQETQYF. Written as DNA, the CDR3 is TGCAGCGTTTTGTCCAATCAAGAGACCCAGTACTTC. The V and J genes are TRBV29-1 and TRBJ2-5; D unresolved. This CDR3 region has 12 residues. Germline V gene sequence: CDR1 SQVTM, CDR2 ANQGSEA. V dropped 5 bases and J dropped 2 bases, with 9 bases sitting between them.